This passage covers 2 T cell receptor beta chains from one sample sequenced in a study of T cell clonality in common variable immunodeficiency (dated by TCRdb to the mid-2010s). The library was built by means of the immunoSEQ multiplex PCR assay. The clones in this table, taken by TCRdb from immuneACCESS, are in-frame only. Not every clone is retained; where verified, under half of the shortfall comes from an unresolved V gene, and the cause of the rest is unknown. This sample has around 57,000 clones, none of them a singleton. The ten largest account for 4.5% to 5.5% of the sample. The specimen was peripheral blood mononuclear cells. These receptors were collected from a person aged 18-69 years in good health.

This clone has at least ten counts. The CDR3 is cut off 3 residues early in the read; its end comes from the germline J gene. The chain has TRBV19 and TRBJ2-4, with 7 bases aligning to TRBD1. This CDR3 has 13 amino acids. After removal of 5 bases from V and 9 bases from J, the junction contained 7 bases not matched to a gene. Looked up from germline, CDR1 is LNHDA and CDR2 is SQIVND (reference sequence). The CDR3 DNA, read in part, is TGTGCCAGTAGTCGACAGGGAAGTAGCATT. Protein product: CASSRQGSSI. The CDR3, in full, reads CASSRQGSSIQYF.

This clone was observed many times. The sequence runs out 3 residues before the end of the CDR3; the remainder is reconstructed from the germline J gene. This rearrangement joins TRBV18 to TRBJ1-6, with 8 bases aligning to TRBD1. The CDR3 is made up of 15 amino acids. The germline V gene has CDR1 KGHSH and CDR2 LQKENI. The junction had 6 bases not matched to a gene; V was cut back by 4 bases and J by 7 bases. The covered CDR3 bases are TGTGCCAGCTCACACGGACAGGGAACGAATTCACCC. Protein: CASSHGQGTNSP. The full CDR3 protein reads CASSHGQGTNSPLHF.